Reported below is one TCR beta chain. Its target is unknown. This entry comes from a study of early T cells in non-severe SARS-CoV-2 infection. Notes on the study in general: Database matching using VDJdb favored anti-spike CD8 responses, with private and CD4 specificities left missing.

MiXCR, applied by TCRdb to the 5' RACE reads, yields one record per CDR3 protein. The data show roughly 60,000 distinct CDR3 sequences, around 6% seen once. Germline V gives CDR1 SGDLS, CDR2 YYNGEE. V lost 3 bases, J lost 3 bases, and 10 bases lay in between. The CDR3 length is 14 residues. J is TRBJ2-1 and V is TRBV9, with D perhaps matching TRBD1 or TRBD2 (6 bases each). The receptor's source is an adult who was a healthcare worker with PCR-confirmed SARS-CoV-2 infection or an uninfected control (not recorded which). Sample: whole blood. CDR3 nucleotide sequence: TGTGCCAGCAGCGGGGGGGCCTTCTACAATGAGCAGTTCTTC. Amino acid sequence: CASSGGAFYNEQFF.